The 28 T cell receptor beta chains below all came from one sample that was sequenced in a study of blood T cells in healthy people across ages. It was with a sample-barcoded 5' primer and a J-beta primer mix that a second PCR of roughly 7 to 11 cycles was run. A single record per CDR3 protein comes from TCRdb applying MiXCR to the 5' RACE reads. Of hundreds of thousands of distinct CDR3 sequences listed, 32% are singletons. The specimen sequenced was blood. These receptors were taken from a woman older than 75 in good health.

This clonotype was seen many times. The V call is TRBV15, the J call TRBJ2-5; D not certain. The CDR3 extends over 15 amino acids. Germline CDR1 and CDR2: LNHNV and YYDKDF (reference sequence). V gave up 0 bases and J gave up 7 bases, with 15 bases separating them. CDR3 loop: CATSRDLAGGGTQYF. CDR3 coding DNA: TGTGCCACCAGCAGAGATCTGGCAGGTGGTGGGACCCAGTACTTC.

This clonotype was seen at least ten times. The chain carries TRBV5-1 and TRBJ2-3; no clear D. Trimming shortened V by 0 bases and J by 2 bases, and 7 bases separated the two germline ends. Germline values: CDR1 SGHRS, CDR2 YFSETQ. This CDR3 has 14 amino acids. The CDR3 is CASSLEGDTDTQYF. The CDR3, as DNA: TGCGCCAGCAGCTTGGAAGGAGACACAGATACGCAGTATTTT.

This clonotype occurred a few times. The chain employs TRBV6-6 and TRBJ1-6; unclear D gene. Germline V CDR1 and CDR2: MNHNY, SVGAGI (reference sequence). V dropped 3 bases and J dropped 7 bases, with 10 bases sitting between them. CDR3 length equals 14 residues. This CDR3 reads CASSYAQINSPLHF. In DNA, the CDR3 is TGTGCCAGCAGTTATGCACAGATAAATTCACCCCTCCACTTT.

This clonotype was observed a handful of times. CDR3 protein: CSVGEGTGLREKLFF. The CDR3 DNA follows: TGCAGCGTTGGGGAAGGGACAGGTTTGCGAGAAAAACTGTTTTTT. The chain is built from TRBV29-1 and TRBJ1-4; 8 nucleotides line up with TRBD1. Per the germline V gene, CDR1 is SQVTM and CDR2 is ANQGSEA. Unmatched junction bases numbered 12, after V lost 4 bases and J lost 8 bases. This CDR3 spans 15 amino acids.

This clonotype was recorded many times. This chain connects TRBV10-3 to TRBJ1-5; TRBD1 might be the D (5 bases). CDR1 is ENHRY, CDR2 SYGVKD, per germline. CDR3 length equals 13 residues. Trimming left V 6 bases short and J 0 bases short, with 6 bases between. CDR3 bases: TGTGCCATCAGCAGGGATAGCAATCAGCCCCAGCATTTT. Protein product: CAISRDSNQPQHF.

The sample holds many counts of this clonotype. The chain couples TRBV7-9 to TRBJ2-3; 12 nucleotides agree with TRBD1. Per the germline V gene, CDR1 is SEHNR and CDR2 is FQNEAQ (reference sequence). The CDR3 totals 17 residues. Germline trimming cut 5 bases from V and 0 bases from J; bases unmatched to any gene: 6. This CDR3 is CASSQGQGAISTDTQYF. CDR3 DNA: TGTGCCAGCAGCCAGGGACAGGGGGCGATTAGCACAGATACGCAGTATTTT.

In its sample, this clonotype was seen many times. The chain carries TRBV7-9 and TRBJ2-7; the match to TRBD1 covers 7 bases. The ends lost 4 bases at V and 2 bases at J; junction bases unmatched: 11. This CDR3 has 16 residues. Germline V lookup: CDR1 SEHNR, CDR2 FQNEAQ (reference sequence). CDR3 DNA sequence: TGTGCCAGCAGCTATGGCTCGCGGACAGGACCCTACGAGCAGTACTTC. Amino acids: CASSYGSRTGPYEQYF.

The V call is TRBV29-1, the J call TRBJ1-1; possibly TRBD1 for D (6 bases). The CDR3 is 12 residues long. The germline V and J ends were trimmed by 3 bases and 5 bases, with 10 bases remaining between them. Germline V gene sequence: CDR1 SQVTM, CDR2 ANQGSEA. CDR3 amino acids: CSVEGAMTEAFF. The DNA for the CDR3 is TGCAGCGTTGAGGGGGCTATGACTGAAGCTTTCTTT.

In regard to this clonotype: The junction departs from the called germline gene at one end, perhaps through a read error. This sequence joins TRBV12-3 or TRBV12-4 and TRBJ2-1, with D unresolved. This CDR3 spans 14 amino acids. The DNA for the CDR3 is TGTGCCGGCAGTTTAAGTGGAGATCAAGAGACCCAGTTCTTC. Its protein product is CAGSLSGDQETQFF.

Comment on this clonotype: A much larger clone is a single base away; this may be a read error. The chain uses TRBV20-1 and TRBJ1-5; TRBD1 is a possible D gene (5 bases). Germline V CDR1 and CDR2: DFQATT, SNEGSKA (reference sequence). The CDR3 extends over 13 amino acids. V was clipped by 3 bases and J by 8 bases, with 14 bases between them. This CDR3 reads CSARTLGREPQHF. DNA of the CDR3: TGCAGTGCTAGGACTCTGGGCAGGGAGCCCCAGCATTTT.

In the case of this clonotype: Relative to the germline gene, one junction end is altered; a read error may explain this. This chain links TRBV29-1 with TRBJ2-1; maybe TRBD2 (7 bases). This CDR3 has 13 residues. Germline loops: CDR1 SQVTM, CDR2 ANQGSEA. DNA for the CDR3: TGTAGCGTTCTAAGGGGGGGCTCCTACGAGCAGTTCTTC. It yields the protein CSVLRGGSYEQFF.

This clonotype was observed many times. The chain links TRBV20-1 to TRBJ2-1; 7 bases fit TRBD2. The germline CDR1 and CDR2 sequences are DFQATT and SNEGSKA (reference sequence). The V gene end was trimmed by 6 bases and the J gene end by 4 bases; junction bases not matched to a gene: 6. The CDR3 has 13 residues. DNA for the CDR3: TGCAGTGCCCCGACTAGCTCATACAATGAGCAGTTCTTC. Protein sequence: CSAPTSSYNEQFF.

This clonotype was seen a handful of times. A read error is possible here, since a much larger clone lies one base away. V and J are TRBV7-2 and TRBJ2-1, with a possible D match to TRBD2 (5 bases). V was clipped by 7 bases and J by 10 bases, with 23 bases between them. Germline lookup yields CDR1 SGHTA and CDR2 FQGNSA. There are 15 residues in the CDR3. The CDR3 DNA reads as TGTGCCAGCAAGCCCGGAGACTACCTATCCTACGAGCAGTTCTTC. Translated, it gives CASKPGDYLSYEQFF.

This clonotype was detected ten times or more. The rearrangement links TRBV7-2 to TRBJ2-7, with 8 bases matching TRBD1. Per germline, CDR1 SGHTA and CDR2 FQGNSA. Trimming removed 6 bases from V and 4 bases from J; junction bases left unmatched: 5. The CDR3 is made up of 13 amino acids. CDR3: CASRGRTGYEQYF. The CDR3 bases are TGTGCCAGCAGGGGGAGGACAGGGTACGAGCAGTACTTC.

Note on this clonotype: A much larger clone sits a single nucleotide away, making a read error possible. CDR3 amino acids: CASSTGDGRTEAFF. CDR3 bases: TGCGCCAGCAGCACGGGGGACGGCCGTACTGAAGCTTTCTTT. This chain joins TRBV5-1 and TRBJ1-1, with a possible D match to TRBD1 (5 bases). The ends were cut back, 4 bases at V and 5 bases at J, with 15 bases in the middle. This CDR3 region has 14 residues. In germline, CDR1 is SGHRS, CDR2 YFSETQ.

In its sample, this clonotype was seen a few times. This could be a read error, since a much larger clone is one nucleotide away. This chain joins TRBV10-3 and TRBJ1-2; D is perhaps TRBD1 (5 bases). The germline CDR1 and CDR2 sequences are ENHRY and SYGVKD. The CDR3 runs to 13 residues. Trimming pared 5 bases from V and 4 bases from J, leaving 11 bases between. As DNA, the CDR3 is TGTGCCATCAGTTGGGGCAGCTCCTATGGCTACACCTTC. Protein sequence: CAISWGSSYGYTF.

This clonotype was observed a few times. The chain combines TRBV7-6 with TRBJ1-1; a possible D gene is TRBD1 (5 bases). Trimming pared 2 bases from V and 4 bases from J, leaving 11 bases between. CDR3 length equals 14 residues. CDR1 and CDR2 from the germline V gene are SGHVS and FNYEAQ. The CDR3: CASSLFRQGTEAFF. The CDR3 DNA reads as TGTGCCAGCAGCTTATTTCGGCAGGGCACTGAAGCTTTCTTT.

The V gene is TRBV15, the J gene TRBJ2-1, with TRBD2 identical over 9 bases. Trimming at V came to 3 bases and at J to 7 bases, leaving 10 bases not matched to a gene. The CDR3 loop spans 16 amino acids. Germline lookup yields CDR1 LNHNV and CDR2 YYDKDF (reference sequence). In DNA form, the CDR3 reads TGTGCCACCAGCAGGTTAAGAAGCGGGGGGATGAATGAGCAGTTCTTC. Protein: CATSRLRSGGMNEQFF.

This clonotype has more than one count but fewer than ten. The chain joins TRBV6-1 to TRBJ2-4; 10 bases match TRBD2. Germline assignment: CDR1 MNHNS and CDR2 SASEGT. CDR3 length: 17 residues. Trimming took 6 bases from V and 13 from J; bases not matched to a gene: 21. CDR3 amino acids: CASSPGGASGGSLKQYF. In DNA, the CDR3 is TGTGCCAGCAGCCCAGGGGGTGCTAGCGGGGGTTCTTTGAAGCAGTACTTC.

With regard to this clonotype: A much larger clone differs from this one at a single base, so this may be a read error. J is TRBJ2-7 and V is TRBV21-1; the table's D call, TRBD1, was not checked against the DNA. TRBV21-1 corresponds to a pseudogene. The CDR3 consists of 13 residues. The CDR3 loop reads CASSRDDSYERYF. The CDR3 bases are TGTGCCAGCAGCAGGGACGACTCCTACGAGCGGTACTTC.

This clonotype was detected many times. V and J are TRBV5-1 and TRBJ2-3; D call uncertain. Germline CDR1 reads SGHRS; CDR2 reads YFSETQ. V was clipped by 3 bases and J by 2 bases, with 7 bases between them. The CDR3 covers 13 residues. DNA for the CDR3: TGCGCCAGCAGCTCGTTGGCCACAGATACGCAGTATTTT. It encodes CASSSLATDTQYF.

The rearrangement links TRBV19 to TRBJ1-5, with D possibly TRBD1 on 6 matching bases. This CDR3 has 16 amino acids. The germline CDR1 and CDR2 sequences are LNHDA and SQIVND (reference sequence). Trimming removed 5 bases at V and 1 base at J, with 15 bases between. The CDR3 coding sequence is TGTGCCAGTAGTGTCCTACAGGGAATCAGCAATCAGCCCCAGCATTTT. Encoded protein: CASSVLQGISNQPQHF. Together with reference TRBV19 and TRBJ1-5, the CDR3 gives the full variable domain: DGGITQSPKYLFRKEGQNVTLSCEQNLNHDAMYWYRQDPGQGLRLIYYSQIVNDFQKGDIAEGYSVSREKKESFPLTVTSAQKNPTAFYLCASSVLQGISNQPQHFGDGTRLSIL.

This clonotype was counted at least ten times. One junction end disagrees with the germline gene, perhaps due to a read error. The chain has TRBV20-1 and TRBJ2-1; TRBD2 is a possible D gene (5 bases). The CDR3 runs to 12 residues. Looked up from germline, CDR1 is DFQATT and CDR2 is SNEGSKA (reference sequence). The CDR3 loop reads CSARGLYNEQFF. The CDR3, as DNA: TGCAGTGCCAGAGGACTCTACAATGAGCAGTTCTTC.

This clonotype was observed many times. The chain is built from TRBV2 and TRBJ1-2; 7 bases align to TRBD1. V was clipped by 6 bases and J by 8 bases; unmatched bases: 12. This CDR3 has 14 residues. Germline CDR1 is SNHLY and CDR2 is FYNNEI. CDR3 protein: CASSLTDREAGYTF. For the CDR3, the DNA is TGTGCCAGCAGCCTAACCGACAGGGAAGCCGGCTACACCTTC.

This clonotype came up many times. This chain connects TRBV28 to TRBJ2-7, with D hard to call. CDR1 and CDR2 from the germline V gene are MDHEN and SYDVKM. V was shortened by 6 bases and J by 1 base, with 7 bases between the two germline ends. CDR3 length: 12 residues. The CDR3 is CASRYGSYEQYF. In DNA form, the CDR3 reads TGTGCCAGCAGATACGGTTCCTACGAGCAGTACTTC.

This clonotype was counted at least ten times. CDR3 nucleotides: TGTGCCAGCAGCCCCTACCCGACAGGGGGCATCACAGATACGCAGTATTTT. As protein: CASSPYPTGGITDTQYF. This rearrangement joins TRBV3-1 to TRBJ2-3; 10 positions match TRBD1. The CDR3 is 17 amino acids. Germline V gene sequence: CDR1 LGHDT, CDR2 YNNKEL (reference sequence). Trimming at V came to 4 bases and at J to 2 bases, leaving 9 bases not matched to a gene.

The CDR3 reads CATSRIPGTGFSGTQYF. CDR3 sequence (DNA): TGTGCCACCAGCAGGATCCCCGGGACAGGGTTTTCAGGTACGCAGTATTTT. V is TRBV15 and J is TRBJ2-3; 9 bases are a match to TRBD1. The CDR3 sequence is 17 residues long. Germline values: CDR1 LNHNV, CDR2 YYDKDF (reference sequence). J lost 8 bases, V lost 3 bases, and 15 bases had no gene match.

The chain employs TRBV10-3 and TRBJ1-5, with unresolved D. The CDR3 has 16 amino acids. V was cut by 3 bases and J by 2 bases, with 14 bases left in between. Germline V gene lookup returns CDR1 ENHRY and CDR2 SYGVKD. CDR3 amino acids: CAISEATPGGNQPQHF. In nucleotides, the CDR3 is TGTGCCATCAGTGAAGCGACCCCCGGCGGCAATCAGCCCCAGCATTTT.